This T cell receptor beta chain was sequenced during a study of blood T cell repertoires in COVID-19. On the study more broadly: Researchers got acute and convalescent COVID-19 samples from the United States, Italy and Spain. Sources were T cells, B-cell-depleted T cells, or PBMCs; the material itself was cDNA or gDNA.

As processed by the authors: Reference gene primer amplification gave nucleated cell count estimates. Some clones are missing from TCRdb's copy, which holds only in-frame ones; the method was immunoSEQ multiplex PCR. V, J and clone size derive from that table, while D and trimming were established from the DNA sequence. The sample shows tens of thousands of clones, approximately 80% of them seen only once. CDR1 and CDR2 (germline): SGHRS, YFSETQ. V was shortened by 6 bases and J by 1 base, with 11 bases between the two germline ends. The CDR3 extends over 14 amino acids. The V gene is TRBV5-1, the J gene TRBJ1-3; D is perhaps TRBD1 (5 bases). The sample consisted of peripheral blood. The receptor's source is a human donor with acute or convalescent COVID-19. The donor label of this sample is uncertain. In DNA form, the CDR3 reads TGCGCCAGCACTCGGGGGGAATCTGGAAACACCATATATTTT. Translation: CASTRGESGNTIYF. The variable domain in full, completed from reference TRBV5-1 and TRBJ1-3, reads KAGVTQTPRYLIKTRGQQVTLSCSPISGHRSVSWYQQTPGQGLQFLFEYFSETQRNKGNFPGRFSGRQFSNSRSEMNVSTLELGDSALYLCASTRGESGNTIYFGEGSWLTVV.